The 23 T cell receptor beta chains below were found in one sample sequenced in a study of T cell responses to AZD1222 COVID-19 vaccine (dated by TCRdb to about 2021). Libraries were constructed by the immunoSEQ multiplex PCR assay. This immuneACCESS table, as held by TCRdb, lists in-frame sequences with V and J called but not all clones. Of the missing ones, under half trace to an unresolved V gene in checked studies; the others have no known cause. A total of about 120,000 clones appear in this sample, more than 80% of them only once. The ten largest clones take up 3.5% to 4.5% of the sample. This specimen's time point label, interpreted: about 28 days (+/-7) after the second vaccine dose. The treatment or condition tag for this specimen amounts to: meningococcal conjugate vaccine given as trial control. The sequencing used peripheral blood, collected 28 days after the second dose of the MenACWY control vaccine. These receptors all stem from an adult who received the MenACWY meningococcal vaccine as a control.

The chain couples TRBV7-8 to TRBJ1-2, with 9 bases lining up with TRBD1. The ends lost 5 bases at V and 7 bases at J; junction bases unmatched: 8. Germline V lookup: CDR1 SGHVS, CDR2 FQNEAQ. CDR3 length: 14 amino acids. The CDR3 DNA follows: TGTGCCAGCAGCCAATGGACAGGGGCGGGTGGCTACACCTTC. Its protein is CASSQWTGAGGYTF. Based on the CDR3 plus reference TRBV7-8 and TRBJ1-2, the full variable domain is GAGVSQSPRYKVAKRGQDVALRCDPISGHVSLFWYQQALGQGPEFLTYFQNEAQLDKSGLPSDRFFAERPEGSVSTLKIQRTQQEDSAVYLCASSQWTGAGGYTFGSGTRLTVV.

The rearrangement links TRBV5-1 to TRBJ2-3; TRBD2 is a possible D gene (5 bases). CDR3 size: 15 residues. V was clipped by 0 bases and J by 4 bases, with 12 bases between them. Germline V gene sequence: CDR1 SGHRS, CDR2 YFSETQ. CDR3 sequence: CASSLDALAADTQYF. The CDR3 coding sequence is TGCGCCAGCAGCTTGGACGCCCTAGCAGCAGATACGCAGTATTTT.

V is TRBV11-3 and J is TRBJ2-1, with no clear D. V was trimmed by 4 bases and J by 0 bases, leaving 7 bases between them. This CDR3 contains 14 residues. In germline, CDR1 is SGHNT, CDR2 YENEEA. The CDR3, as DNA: TGTGCCAGCAGCTCGGAGAGCTCCTACAATGAGCAGTTCTTC. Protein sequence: CASSSESSYNEQFF.

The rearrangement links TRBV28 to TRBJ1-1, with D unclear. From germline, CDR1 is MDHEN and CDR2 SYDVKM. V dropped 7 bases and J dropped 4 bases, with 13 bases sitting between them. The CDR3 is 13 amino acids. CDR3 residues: CASITPGRTEAFF. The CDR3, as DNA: TGTGCCAGCATCACTCCCGGGCGCACTGAAGCTTTCTTT.

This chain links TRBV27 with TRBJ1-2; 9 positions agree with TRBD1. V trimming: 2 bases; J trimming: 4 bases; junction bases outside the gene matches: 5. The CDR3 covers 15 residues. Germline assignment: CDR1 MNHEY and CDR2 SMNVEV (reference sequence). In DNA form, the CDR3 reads TGTGCCAGCAGTTTAACCGGGACAGGGCCCTATGGCTACACCTTC. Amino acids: CASSLTGTGPYGYTF.

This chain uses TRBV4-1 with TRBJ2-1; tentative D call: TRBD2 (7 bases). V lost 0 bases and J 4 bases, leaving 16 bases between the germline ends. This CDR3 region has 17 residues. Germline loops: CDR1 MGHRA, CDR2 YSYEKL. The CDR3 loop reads CASSQDRGGGKYNEQFF. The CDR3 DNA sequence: TGCGCCAGCAGCCAAGATCGGGGCGGGGGCAAGTACAATGAGCAGTTCTTC.

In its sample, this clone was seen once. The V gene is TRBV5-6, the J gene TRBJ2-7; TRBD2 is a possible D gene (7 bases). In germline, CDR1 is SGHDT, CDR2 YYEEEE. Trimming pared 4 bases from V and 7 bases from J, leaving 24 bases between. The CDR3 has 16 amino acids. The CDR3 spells CASSLELGGGAREQYF. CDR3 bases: TGTGCCAGCAGCCTCGAACTAGGAGGGGGGGCTCGGGAGCAGTACTTC. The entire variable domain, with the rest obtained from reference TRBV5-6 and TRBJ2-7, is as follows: DAGVTQSPTHLIKTRGQQVTLRCSPKSGHDTVSWYQQALGQGPQFIFQYYEEEERQRGNFPDRFSGHQFPNYSSELNVNALLLGDSALYLCASSLELGGGAREQYFGPGTRLTVT.

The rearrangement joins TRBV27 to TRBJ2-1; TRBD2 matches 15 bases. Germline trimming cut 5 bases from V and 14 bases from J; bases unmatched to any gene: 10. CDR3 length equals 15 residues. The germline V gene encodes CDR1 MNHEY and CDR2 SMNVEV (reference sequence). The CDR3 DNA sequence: TGTGCCAGCAGTCCCGGACTAGCGGGAGGGTCTCCGGAGTTCTTC. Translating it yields CASSPGLAGGSPEFF.

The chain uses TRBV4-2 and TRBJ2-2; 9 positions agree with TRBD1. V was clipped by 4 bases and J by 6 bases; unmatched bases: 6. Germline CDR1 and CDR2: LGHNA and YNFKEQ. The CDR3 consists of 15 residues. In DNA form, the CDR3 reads TGTGCCAGCAGCCCTCGGACAGGGGATGCCGGGGAGCTGTTTTTT. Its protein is CASSPRTGDAGELFF.

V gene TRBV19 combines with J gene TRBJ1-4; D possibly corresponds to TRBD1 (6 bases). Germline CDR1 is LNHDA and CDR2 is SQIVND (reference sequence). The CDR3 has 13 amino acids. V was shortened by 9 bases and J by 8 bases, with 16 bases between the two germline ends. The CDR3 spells CASGKGGLEKLFF. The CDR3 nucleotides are TGTGCCAGCGGTAAAGGGGGGCTAGAAAAACTGTTTTTT.

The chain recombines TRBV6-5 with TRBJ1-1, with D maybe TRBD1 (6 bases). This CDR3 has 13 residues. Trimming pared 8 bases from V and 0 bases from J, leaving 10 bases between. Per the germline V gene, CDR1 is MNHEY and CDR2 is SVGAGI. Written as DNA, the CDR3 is TGTGCCAGCCGGGGGCCATTGAACACTGAAGCTTTCTTT. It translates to CASRGPLNTEAFF.

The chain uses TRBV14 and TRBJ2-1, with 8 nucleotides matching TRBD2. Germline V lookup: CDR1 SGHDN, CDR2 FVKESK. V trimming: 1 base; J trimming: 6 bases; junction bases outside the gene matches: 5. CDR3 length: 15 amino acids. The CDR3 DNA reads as TGTGCCAGCAGCCAAGCAAGCGGGGGAACCAATGAGCAGTTCTTC. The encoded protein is CASSQASGGTNEQFF. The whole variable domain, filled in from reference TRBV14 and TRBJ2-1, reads EAGVTQFPSHSVIEKGQTVTLRCDPISGHDNLYWYRRVMGKEIKFLLHFVKESKQDESGMPNNRFLAERTGGTYSTLKVQPAELEDSGVYFCASSQASGGTNEQFFGPGTRLTVL.

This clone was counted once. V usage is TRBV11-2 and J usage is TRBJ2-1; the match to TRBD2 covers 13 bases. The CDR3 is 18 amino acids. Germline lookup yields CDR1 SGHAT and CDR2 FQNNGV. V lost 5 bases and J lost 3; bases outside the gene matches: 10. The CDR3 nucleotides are TGTGCCAGCAGCGGCGGACTAGCGGGAGCCCCAAACTACAATGAGCAGTTCTTC. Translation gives CASSGGLAGAPNYNEQFF.

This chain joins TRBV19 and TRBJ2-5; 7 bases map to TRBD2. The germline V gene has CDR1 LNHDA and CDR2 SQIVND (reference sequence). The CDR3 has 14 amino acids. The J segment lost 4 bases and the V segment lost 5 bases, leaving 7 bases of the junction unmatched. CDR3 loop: CASSPRGRGETQYF. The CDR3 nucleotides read TGTGCCAGTAGTCCTCGCGGGAGAGGAGAGACCCAGTACTTC.

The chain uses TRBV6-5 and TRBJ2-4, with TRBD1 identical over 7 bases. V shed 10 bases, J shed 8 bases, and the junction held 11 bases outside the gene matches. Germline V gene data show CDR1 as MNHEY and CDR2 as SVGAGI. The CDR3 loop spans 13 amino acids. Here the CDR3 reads CATQDRVVDIQYF. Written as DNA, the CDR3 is TGTGCCACCCAAGACAGGGTAGTTGACATTCAGTACTTC.

The CDR3 coding sequence is TGCAGCGTCCACCTCGTAGCTAGCGGGGGCACAGATACGCAGTATTTT. This sequence encodes CSVHLVASGGTDTQYF. The rearrangement uses TRBV29-1 and TRBJ2-3; TRBD2 agrees at 9 bases. There are 16 residues in the CDR3. Trimming removed 6 bases from V and 1 base from J; junction bases left unmatched: 11. From germline, CDR1 is SQVTM and CDR2 ANQGSEA.

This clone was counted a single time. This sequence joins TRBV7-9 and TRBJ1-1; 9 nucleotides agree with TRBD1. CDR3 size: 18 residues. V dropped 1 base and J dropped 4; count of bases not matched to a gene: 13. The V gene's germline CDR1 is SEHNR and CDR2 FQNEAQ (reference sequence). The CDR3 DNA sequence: TGTGCCAGCAGCTTAGGGGCAGGGACAGGGCTGGTTAGCACTGAAGCTTTCTTT. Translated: CASSLGAGTGLVSTEAFF.

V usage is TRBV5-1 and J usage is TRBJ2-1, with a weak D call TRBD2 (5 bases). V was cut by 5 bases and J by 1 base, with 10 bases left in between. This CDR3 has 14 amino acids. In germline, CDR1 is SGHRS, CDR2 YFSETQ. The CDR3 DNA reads TGCGCCAGCAGGATCGGGGAGTCCTACAATGAGCAGTTCTTC. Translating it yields CASRIGESYNEQFF.

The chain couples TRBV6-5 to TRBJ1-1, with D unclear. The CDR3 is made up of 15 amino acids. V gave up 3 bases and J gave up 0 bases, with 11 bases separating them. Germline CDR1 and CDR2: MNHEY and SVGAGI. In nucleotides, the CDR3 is TGTGCCAGCAGTTATCGTAGGGAGATGAACACTGAAGCTTTCTTT. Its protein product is CASSYRREMNTEAFF.

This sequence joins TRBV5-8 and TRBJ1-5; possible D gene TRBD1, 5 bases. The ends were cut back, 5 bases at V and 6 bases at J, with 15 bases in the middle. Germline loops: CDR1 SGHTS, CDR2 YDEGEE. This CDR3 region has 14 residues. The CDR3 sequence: CASRDAQGGQPQHF. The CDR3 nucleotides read TGTGCCAGCAGGGACGCGCAGGGAGGTCAGCCCCAGCATTTT.

This CDR3 reads CASSIPRGLNTGELFF. The CDR3 nucleotides read TGTGCCAGTAGTATTCCCAGGGGGCTTAACACCGGGGAGCTGTTTTTT. The V gene is TRBV19, the J gene TRBJ2-2, with 8 bases that match TRBD1. Germline CDR1 LNHDA, CDR2 SQIVND (reference sequence). The CDR3 has 16 amino acids. The J segment lost 2 bases and the V segment lost 3 bases, leaving 5 bases of the junction unmatched.

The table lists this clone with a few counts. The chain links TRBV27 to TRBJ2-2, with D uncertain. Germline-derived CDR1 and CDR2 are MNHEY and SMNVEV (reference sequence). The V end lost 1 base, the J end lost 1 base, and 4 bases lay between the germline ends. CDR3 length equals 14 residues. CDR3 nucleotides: TGTGCCAGCAGTTTATGGATGAACACCGGGGAGCTGTTTTTT. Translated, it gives CASSLWMNTGELFF.

CDR3 nucleotides: TGTGCCAGCAGTTATCCAGGGGCAGATGGCTACACCTTC. Its protein is CASSYPGADGYTF. This rearrangement joins TRBV6-5 to TRBJ1-2, with D possibly being TRBD1 (6 bases). In germline, CDR1 is MNHEY, CDR2 SVGAGI. The CDR3 runs 13 residues. Deletions cut 3 bases from V and 6 bases from J, with 11 bases between.